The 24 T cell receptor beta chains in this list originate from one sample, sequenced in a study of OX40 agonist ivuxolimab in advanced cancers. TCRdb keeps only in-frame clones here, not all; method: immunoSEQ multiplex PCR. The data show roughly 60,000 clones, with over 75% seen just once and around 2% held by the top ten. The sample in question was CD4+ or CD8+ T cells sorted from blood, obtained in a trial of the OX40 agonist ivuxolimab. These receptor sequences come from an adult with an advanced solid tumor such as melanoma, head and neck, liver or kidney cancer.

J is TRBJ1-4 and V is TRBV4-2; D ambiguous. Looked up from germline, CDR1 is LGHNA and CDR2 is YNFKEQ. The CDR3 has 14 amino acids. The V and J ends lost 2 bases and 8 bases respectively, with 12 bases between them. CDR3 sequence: CASSQTGREEKLFF. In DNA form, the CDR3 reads TGTGCCAGCAGCCAAACTGGGAGAGAGGAAAAACTGTTTTTT.

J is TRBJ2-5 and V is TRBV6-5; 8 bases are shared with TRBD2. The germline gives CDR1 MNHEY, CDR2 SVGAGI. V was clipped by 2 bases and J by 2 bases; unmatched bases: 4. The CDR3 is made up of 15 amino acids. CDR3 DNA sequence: TGTGCCAGCAGTTACACTAGCGGTTTACAAGAGACCCAGTACTTC. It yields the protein CASSYTSGLQETQYF.

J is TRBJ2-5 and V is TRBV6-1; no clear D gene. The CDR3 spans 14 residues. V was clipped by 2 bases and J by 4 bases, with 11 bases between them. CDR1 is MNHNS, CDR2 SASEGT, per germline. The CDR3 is CASSEKVVGETQYF. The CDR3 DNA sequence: TGTGCCAGCAGTGAAAAAGTGGTGGGAGAGACCCAGTACTTC.

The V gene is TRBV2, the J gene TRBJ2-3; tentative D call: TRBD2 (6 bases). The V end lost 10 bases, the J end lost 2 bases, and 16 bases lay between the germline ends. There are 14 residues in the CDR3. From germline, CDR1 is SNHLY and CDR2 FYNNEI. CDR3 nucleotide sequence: TGTGCCACCTCCCCCAGCGGGCCCACAGATACGCAGTATTTT. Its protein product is CATSPSGPTDTQYF.

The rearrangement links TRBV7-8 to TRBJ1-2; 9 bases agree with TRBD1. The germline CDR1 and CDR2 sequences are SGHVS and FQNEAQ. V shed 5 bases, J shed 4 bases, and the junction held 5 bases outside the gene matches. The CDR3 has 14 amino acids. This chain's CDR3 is CASSRDRASYGYTF. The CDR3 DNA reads TGTGCCAGCAGCCGGGACAGGGCTAGCTATGGCTACACCTTC.

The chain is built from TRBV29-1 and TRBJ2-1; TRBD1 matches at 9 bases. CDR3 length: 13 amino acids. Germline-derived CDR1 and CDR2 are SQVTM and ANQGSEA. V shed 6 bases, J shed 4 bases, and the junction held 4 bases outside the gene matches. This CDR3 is CSVHGTGYNEQFF. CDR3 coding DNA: TGCAGCGTCCACGGGACAGGGTACAATGAGCAGTTCTTC.

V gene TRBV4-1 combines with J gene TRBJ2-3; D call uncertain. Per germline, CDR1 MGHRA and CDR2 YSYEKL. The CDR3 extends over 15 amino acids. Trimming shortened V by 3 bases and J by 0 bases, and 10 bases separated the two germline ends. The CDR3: CASSQNDPSTDTQYF. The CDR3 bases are TGCGCCAGCAGCCAGAACGACCCCAGCACAGATACGCAGTATTTT.

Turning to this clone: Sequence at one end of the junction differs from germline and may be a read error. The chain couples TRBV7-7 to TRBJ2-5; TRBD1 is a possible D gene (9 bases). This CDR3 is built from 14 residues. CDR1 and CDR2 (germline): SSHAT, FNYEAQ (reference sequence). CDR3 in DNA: TGTGCTAGCAGCTTAGCGGGACAGGGTGAGACCCAGTACTTC. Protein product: CASSLAGQGETQYF.

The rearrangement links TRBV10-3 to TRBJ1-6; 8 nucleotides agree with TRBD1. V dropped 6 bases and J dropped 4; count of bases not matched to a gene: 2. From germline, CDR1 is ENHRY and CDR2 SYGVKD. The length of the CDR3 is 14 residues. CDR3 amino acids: CAIRQGDYNSPLHF. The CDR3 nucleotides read TGTGCCATCAGACAGGGGGATTATAATTCACCCCTCCACTTT.

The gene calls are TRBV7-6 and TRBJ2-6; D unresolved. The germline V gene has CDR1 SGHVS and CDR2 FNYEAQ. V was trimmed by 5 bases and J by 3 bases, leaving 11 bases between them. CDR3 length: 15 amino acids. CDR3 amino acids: CASSLVLGGANVLTF. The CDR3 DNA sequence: TGTGCCAGCAGCCTGGTTTTGGGTGGGGCCAACGTCCTGACTTTC.

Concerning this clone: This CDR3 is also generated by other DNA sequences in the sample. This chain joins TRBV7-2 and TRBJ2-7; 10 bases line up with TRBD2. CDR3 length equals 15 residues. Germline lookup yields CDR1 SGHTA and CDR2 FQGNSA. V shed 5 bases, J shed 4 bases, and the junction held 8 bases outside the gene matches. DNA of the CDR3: TGTGCCAGCAGCCCGGGGTCTAGCGGGGGATACGAGCAGTACTTC. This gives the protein CASSPGSSGGYEQYF.

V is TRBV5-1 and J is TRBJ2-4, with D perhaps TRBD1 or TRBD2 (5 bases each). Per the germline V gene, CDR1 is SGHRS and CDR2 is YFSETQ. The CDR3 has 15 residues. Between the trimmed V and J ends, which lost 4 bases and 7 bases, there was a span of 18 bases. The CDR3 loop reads CASSPGTGGGNIQYF. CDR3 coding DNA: TGCGCCAGCAGCCCGGGGACGGGCGGAGGTAACATTCAGTACTTC.

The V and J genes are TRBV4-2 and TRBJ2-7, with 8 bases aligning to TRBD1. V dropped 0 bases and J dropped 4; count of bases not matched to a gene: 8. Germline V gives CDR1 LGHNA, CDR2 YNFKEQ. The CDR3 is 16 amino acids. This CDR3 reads CASSQDSGQGRYEQYF. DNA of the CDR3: TGTGCCAGCAGCCAAGACAGCGGACAGGGACGATACGAGCAGTACTTC.

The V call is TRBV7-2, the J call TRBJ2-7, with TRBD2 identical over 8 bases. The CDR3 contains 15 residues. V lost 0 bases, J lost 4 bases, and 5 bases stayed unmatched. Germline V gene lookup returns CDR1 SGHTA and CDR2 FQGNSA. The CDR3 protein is CASSLAAGAGYEQYF. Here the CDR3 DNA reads TGTGCCAGCAGCTTAGCAGCGGGAGCTGGGTACGAGCAGTACTTC.

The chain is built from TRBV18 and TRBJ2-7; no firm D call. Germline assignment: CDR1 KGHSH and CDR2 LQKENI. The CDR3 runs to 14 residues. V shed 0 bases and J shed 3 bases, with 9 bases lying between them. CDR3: CASSPPAGLYEQYF. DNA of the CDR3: TGTGCCAGCTCACCACCGGCCGGCCTCTACGAGCAGTACTTC.

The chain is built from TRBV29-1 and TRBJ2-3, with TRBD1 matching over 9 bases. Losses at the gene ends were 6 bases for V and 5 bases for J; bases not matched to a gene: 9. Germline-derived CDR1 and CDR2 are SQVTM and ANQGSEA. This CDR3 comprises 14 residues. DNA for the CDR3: TGCAGCGTGATCCCGGGACAGGGAATAGATACGCAGTATTTT. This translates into CSVIPGQGIDTQYF.

Here the CDR3 DNA reads TGCGCCAGCAGCTTGGGCTCGACAGAAGAGACCCAGTACTTC. Protein sequence: CASSLGSTEETQYF. The V call is TRBV5-1, the J call TRBJ2-5, with a possible D match to TRBD1 (5 bases). Trimming took 0 bases from V and 3 from J, leaving 9 bases between them. Germline-derived CDR1 and CDR2 are SGHRS and YFSETQ. The CDR3 contains 14 residues.

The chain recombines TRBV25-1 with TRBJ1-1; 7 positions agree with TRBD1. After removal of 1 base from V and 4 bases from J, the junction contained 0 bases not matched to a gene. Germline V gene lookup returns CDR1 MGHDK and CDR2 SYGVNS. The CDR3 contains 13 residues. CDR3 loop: CASSESGGTEAFF. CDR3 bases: TGTGCCAGCAGTGAATCAGGGGGCACTGAAGCTTTCTTT.

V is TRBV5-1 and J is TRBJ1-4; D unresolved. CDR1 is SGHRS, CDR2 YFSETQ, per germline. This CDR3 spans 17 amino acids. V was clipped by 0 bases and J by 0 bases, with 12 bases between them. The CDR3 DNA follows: TGCGCCAGCAGCTTGGGAGTGGGTCCCTCAACTAATGAAAAACTGTTTTTT. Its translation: CASSLGVGPSTNEKLFF.

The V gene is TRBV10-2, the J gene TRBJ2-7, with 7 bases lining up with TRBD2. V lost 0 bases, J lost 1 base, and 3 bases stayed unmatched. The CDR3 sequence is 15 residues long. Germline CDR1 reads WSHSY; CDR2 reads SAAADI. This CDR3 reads CASSESGLDSYEQYF. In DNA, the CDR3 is TGCGCCAGCAGTGAGTCCGGACTAGATTCCTACGAGCAGTACTTC.

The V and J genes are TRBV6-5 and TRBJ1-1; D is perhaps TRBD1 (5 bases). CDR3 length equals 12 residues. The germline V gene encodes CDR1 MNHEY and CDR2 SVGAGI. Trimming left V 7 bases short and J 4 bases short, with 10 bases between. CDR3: CASNRWATEAFF. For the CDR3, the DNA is TGTGCCAGCAACAGGTGGGCCACTGAAGCTTTCTTT.

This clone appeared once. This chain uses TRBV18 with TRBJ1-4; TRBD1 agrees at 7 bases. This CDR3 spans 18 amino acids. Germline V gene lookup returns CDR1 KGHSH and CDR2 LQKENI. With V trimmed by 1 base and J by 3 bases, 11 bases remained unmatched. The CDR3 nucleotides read TGTGCCAGCTCACCACTGAGTAGAGGGGGCCCGGCTAATGAAAAACTGTTTTTT. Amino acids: CASSPLSRGGPANEKLFF.

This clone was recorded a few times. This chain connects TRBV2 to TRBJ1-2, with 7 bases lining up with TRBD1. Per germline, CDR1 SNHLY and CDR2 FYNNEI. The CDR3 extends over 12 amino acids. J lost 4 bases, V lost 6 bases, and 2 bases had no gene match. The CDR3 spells CASSGTVYGYTF. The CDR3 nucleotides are TGTGCCAGCAGCGGGACAGTCTATGGCTACACCTTC.

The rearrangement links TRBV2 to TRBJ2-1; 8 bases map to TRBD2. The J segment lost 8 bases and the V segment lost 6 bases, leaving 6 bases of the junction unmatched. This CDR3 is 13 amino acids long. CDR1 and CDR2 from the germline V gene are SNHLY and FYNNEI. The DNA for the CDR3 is TGTGCCAGCAGCTGGACTAGCCGGGATGAGCAGTTCTTC. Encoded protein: CASSWTSRDEQFF.